What follows are 9 T cell receptor beta chains derived from one specimen sequenced in a study of T cell clones after liver transplantation. The repertoire was sequenced with immunoSEQ multiplex PCR; TCRdb's copy has only in-frame clones and lacks some. This sample has around 9,100 clones; nearly 80% occur once, and the top ten carry around 18%. Sequencing was performed on CD8+ T cells from blood, taken before liver transplant. The receptor source for this set is a human donor who received a liver transplant.

Worth noting for this clone: The junction and the germline gene differ at one end; a read error may be behind it. The chain couples TRBV7-3 to TRBJ2-3; 8 nucleotides align to TRBD1. The CDR3 runs to 15 residues. In germline, CDR1 is SGHTA, CDR2 FQGTGA. The CDR3 nucleotides are TGTGCCAGCAGCCTAACAGGGGGAAGCACAGATACGCAGTATTTT. It is translated as CASSLTGGSTDTQYF.

The chain employs TRBV7-9 and TRBJ1-1; D not certain. The CDR3 consists of 16 residues. Germline CDR1 reads SEHNR; CDR2 reads FQNEAQ (reference sequence). V was clipped by 1 base and J by 5 bases, with 17 bases between them. The CDR3 here is CASSLDEGRSGTEAFF. The DNA of the CDR3 is TGTGCCAGCAGCTTAGATGAGGGCAGGAGTGGGACTGAAGCTTTCTTT.

This chain's CDR3 is CASTWGVSGPEAFF. The CDR3 DNA is TGTGCCAGTACCTGGGGGGTGTCGGGGCCTGAAGCTTTCTTT. J is TRBJ1-1 and V is TRBV19; D may be TRBD1 (5 bases). Deletions cut 7 bases from V and 6 bases from J, with 18 bases between. The CDR3 is 14 residues long. CDR1 LNHDA and CDR2 SQIVND come from the germline V gene (reference sequence).

The chain employs TRBV19 and TRBJ1-2, with a weak D call TRBD1 (5 bases). The CDR3 consists of 15 residues. Germline V gene lookup returns CDR1 LNHDA and CDR2 SQIVND (reference sequence). The V and J ends lost 1 base and 4 bases respectively, with 13 bases between them. The CDR3 is CASSIGQGGIYGYTF. CDR3 in DNA: TGTGCCAGTAGTATAGGCCAGGGCGGCATCTATGGCTACACCTTC.

This rearrangement joins TRBV27 to TRBJ2-1; 8 bases align to TRBD1. The CDR3 is 16 amino acids. The germline gives CDR1 MNHEY, CDR2 SMNVEV (reference sequence). V dropped 3 bases and J dropped 7; count of bases not matched to a gene: 11. CDR3: CASSLASGQGRNEQFF. Written as DNA, the CDR3 is TGTGCCAGCAGTTTGGCCTCAGGACAGGGACGTAATGAGCAGTTCTTC.

The rearrangement joins TRBV29-1 to TRBJ2-7; TRBD1 might be the D (6 bases). V lost 4 bases to trimming and J lost 0 bases, with 13 bases between them. Germline V gene data show CDR1 as SQVTM and CDR2 as ANQGSEA. There are 14 residues in the CDR3. DNA for the CDR3: TGCAGCGTTGGCTCCATGACAGGCTCCTACGAGCAGTACTTC. It specifies CSVGSMTGSYEQYF.

The J gene is TRBJ2-1, the V gene TRBV4-3; maybe TRBD2 (5 bases). V shed 1 base and J shed 6 bases, with 10 bases lying between them. This CDR3 region has 14 residues. From germline, CDR1 is LGHNA and CDR2 YSLEER. The CDR3 region has the DNA TGCGCCAGCAGCCAAGGGAGGCGGAGCAATGAGCAGTTCTTC. Its translation: CASSQGRRSNEQFF.

This chain connects TRBV4-3 to TRBJ2-7; 10 nucleotides line up with TRBD1. The CDR3 consists of 15 residues. Germline assignment: CDR1 LGHNA and CDR2 YSLEER. V dropped 0 bases and J dropped 2; count of bases not matched to a gene: 1. In nucleotides, the CDR3 is TGCGCCAGCAGCCAAGACGACAGGGGGCCCTACGAGCAGTACTTC. This translates into CASSQDDRGPYEQYF.

This chain connects TRBV7-8 to TRBJ1-1; D remains unclear. The CDR3 sequence is 13 residues long. CDR1 SGHVS and CDR2 FQNEAQ come from the germline V gene. Trimming stripped 1 base from V and 8 bases from J, with 11 bases between. The CDR3 is CASSLVSPREAFF. The CDR3 DNA reads TGTGCCAGCAGCTTAGTGTCTCCACGGGAAGCTTTCTTT.